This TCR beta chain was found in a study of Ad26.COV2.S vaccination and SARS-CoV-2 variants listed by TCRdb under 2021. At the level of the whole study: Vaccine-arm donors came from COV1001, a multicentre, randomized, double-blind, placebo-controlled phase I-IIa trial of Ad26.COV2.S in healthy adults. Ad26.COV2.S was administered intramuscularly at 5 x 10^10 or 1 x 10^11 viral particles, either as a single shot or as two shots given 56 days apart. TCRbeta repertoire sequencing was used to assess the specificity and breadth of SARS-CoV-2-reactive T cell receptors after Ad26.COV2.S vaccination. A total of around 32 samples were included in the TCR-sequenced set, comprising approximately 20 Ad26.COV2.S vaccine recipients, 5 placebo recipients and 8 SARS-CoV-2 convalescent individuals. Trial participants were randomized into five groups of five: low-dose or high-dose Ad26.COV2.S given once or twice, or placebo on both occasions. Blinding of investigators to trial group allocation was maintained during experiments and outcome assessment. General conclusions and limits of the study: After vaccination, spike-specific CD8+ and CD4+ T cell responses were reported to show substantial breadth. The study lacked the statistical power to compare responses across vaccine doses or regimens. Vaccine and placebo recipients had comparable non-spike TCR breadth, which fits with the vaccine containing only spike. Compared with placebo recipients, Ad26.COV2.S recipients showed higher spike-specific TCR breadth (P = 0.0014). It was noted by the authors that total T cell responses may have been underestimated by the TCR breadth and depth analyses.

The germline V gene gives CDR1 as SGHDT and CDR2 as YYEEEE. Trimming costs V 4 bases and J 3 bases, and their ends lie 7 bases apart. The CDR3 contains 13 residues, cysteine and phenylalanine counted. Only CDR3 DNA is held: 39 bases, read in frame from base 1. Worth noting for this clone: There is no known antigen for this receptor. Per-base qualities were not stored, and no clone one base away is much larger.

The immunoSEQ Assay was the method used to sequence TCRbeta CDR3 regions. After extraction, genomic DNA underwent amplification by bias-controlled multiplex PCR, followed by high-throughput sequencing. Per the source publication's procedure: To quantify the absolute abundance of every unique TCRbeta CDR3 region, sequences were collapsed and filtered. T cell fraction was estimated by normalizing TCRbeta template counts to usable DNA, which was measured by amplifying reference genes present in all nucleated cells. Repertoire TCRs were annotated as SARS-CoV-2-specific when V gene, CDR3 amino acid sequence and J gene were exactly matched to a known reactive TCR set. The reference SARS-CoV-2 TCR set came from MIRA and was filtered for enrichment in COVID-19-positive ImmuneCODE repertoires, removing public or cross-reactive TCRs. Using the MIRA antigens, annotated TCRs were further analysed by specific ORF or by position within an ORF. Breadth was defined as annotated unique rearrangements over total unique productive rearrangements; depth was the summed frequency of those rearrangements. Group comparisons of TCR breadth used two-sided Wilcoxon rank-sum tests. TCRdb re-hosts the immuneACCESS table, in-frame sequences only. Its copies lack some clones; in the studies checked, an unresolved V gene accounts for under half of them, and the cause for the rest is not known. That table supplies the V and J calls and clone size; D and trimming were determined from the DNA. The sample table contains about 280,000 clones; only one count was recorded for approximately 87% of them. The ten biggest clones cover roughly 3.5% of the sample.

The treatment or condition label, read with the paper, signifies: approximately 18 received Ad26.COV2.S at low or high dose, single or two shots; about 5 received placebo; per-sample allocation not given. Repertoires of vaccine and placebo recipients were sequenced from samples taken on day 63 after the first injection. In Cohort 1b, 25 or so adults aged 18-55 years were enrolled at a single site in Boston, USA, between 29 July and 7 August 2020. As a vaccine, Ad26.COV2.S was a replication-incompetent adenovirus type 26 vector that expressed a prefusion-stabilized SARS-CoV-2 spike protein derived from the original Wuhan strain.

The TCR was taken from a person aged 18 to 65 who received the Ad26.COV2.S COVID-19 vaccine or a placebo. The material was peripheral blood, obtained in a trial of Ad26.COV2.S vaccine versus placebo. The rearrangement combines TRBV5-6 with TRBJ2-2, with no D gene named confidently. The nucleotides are TGTGCCAGCAGCCTGGGATACACCGGGGAGCTGTTTTTT. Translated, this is CASSLGYTGELFF.